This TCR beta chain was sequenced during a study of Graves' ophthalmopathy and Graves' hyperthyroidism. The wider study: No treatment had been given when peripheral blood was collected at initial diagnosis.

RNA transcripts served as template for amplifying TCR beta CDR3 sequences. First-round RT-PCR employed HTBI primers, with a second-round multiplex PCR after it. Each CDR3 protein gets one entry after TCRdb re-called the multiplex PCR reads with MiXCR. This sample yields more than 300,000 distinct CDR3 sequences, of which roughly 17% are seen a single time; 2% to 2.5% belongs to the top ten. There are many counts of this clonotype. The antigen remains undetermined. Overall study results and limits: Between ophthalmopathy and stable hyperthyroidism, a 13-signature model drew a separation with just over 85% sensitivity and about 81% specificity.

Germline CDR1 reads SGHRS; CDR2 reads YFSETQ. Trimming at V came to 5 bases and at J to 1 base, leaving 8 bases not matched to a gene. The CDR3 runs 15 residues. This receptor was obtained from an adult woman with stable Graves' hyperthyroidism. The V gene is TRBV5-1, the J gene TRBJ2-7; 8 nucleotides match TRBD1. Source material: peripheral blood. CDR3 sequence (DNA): TGCGCCAGCAGATTACTCCAGGGGGCTTCCTACGAGCAGTACTTC. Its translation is CASRLLQGASYEQYF.